This entry lists 11 T cell receptor beta chains sequenced from one sample in a study of control samples from healthy donors and cancer patients. Some clones are missing from TCRdb's copy, which holds only in-frame ones; the method was immunoSEQ multiplex PCR. This table has some 130,000 clones, 75% to 95% appearing once. The sample taken for sequencing was blood. The receptors were gathered from a middle-aged man in good health.

The V and J genes are TRBV29-1 and TRBJ1-4; D remains ambiguous. The germline V gene encodes CDR1 SQVTM and CDR2 ANQGSEA. This CDR3 spans 13 amino acids. This CDR3 reads CTYNEAGYEKLFF. DNA of the CDR3: TGCACCTACAATGAGGCTGGTTATGAAAAACTGTTTTTT.

CDR3 nucleotide sequence: TGTGCCAGCAGTTTATCGTTCGGGACGGTGACCTACGAGCAGTACTTC. Residues: CASSLSFGTVTYEQYF. V is TRBV27 and J is TRBJ2-7; possibly TRBD1 or TRBD2 for D (5 bases each). From germline, CDR1 is MNHEY and CDR2 SMNVEV (reference sequence). V was clipped by 0 bases and J by 2 bases, with 14 bases between them. The CDR3 is 16 residues long.

The chain links TRBV19 to TRBJ1-2, with unresolved D. CDR3 length: 13 amino acids. Per germline, CDR1 LNHDA and CDR2 SQIVND (reference sequence). Deletions cut 0 bases from V and 8 bases from J, with 10 bases between. The chain's CDR3 is CASSIDWDGGYTF. CDR3 nucleotide sequence: TGTGCCAGTAGTATAGACTGGGATGGAGGCTACACCTTC.

The chain has TRBV14 and TRBJ2-3; 7 bases map to TRBD2. The CDR3 is 15 amino acids. Per germline, CDR1 SGHDN and CDR2 FVKESK. After removal of 0 bases from V and 5 bases from J, the junction contained 5 bases not matched to a gene. CDR3 amino acids: CASSQDRGVEDTQYF. In DNA form, the CDR3 reads TGTGCCAGCAGCCAAGATCGGGGGGTGGAAGATACGCAGTATTTT.

In this sample, this clone turned up once. The CDR3 spells CASSLGQGSTGELFF. In nucleotides, the CDR3 is TGCGCCAGCAGCTTGGGACAGGGGAGCACCGGGGAGCTGTTTTTT. The chain has TRBV5-1 and TRBJ2-2; 8 bases align to TRBD1. The length of the CDR3 is 15 residues. V was clipped by 0 bases and J by 4 bases; unmatched bases: 2. The germline V gene encodes CDR1 SGHRS and CDR2 YFSETQ.

This clone was seen a handful of times. The genes are TRBV2 and TRBJ2-5, with TRBD2 matching over 8 bases. The germline gives CDR1 SNHLY, CDR2 FYNNEI. The CDR3 runs 15 residues. With 7 bases clipped from V and 4 bases from J, the junction kept 11 bases outside the gene matches. The CDR3: CASTRSERGSETQYF. The DNA of the CDR3 is TGTGCCAGCACTAGGTCTGAGCGGGGGTCAGAGACCCAGTACTTC.

The rearrangement links TRBV5-5 to TRBJ1-4; no clear D gene. Per germline, CDR1 SGHKS and CDR2 YYEKEE (reference sequence). CDR3 length equals 16 residues. The ends were cut back, 0 bases at V and 8 bases at J, with 17 bases in the middle. CDR3 bases: TGTGCCAGCAGCTTGGGAGCAGGCAACATAAAAGAAAAACTGTTTTTT. This translates into CASSLGAGNIKEKLFF.

V gene TRBV6-5 combines with J gene TRBJ2-7; TRBD1 aligns across 7 bases. Germline CDR1 is MNHEY and CDR2 is SVGAGI. V lost 0 bases to trimming and J lost 7 bases; unmatched junction nucleotides: 9. CDR3 length: 15 residues. CDR3 coding DNA: TGTGCCAGCAGTTACTCGCCCCTACAGGGGATGGAGCAGTACTTC. Its protein is CASSYSPLQGMEQYF.

The rearrangement joins TRBV7-6 to TRBJ2-2, with D unclear. The CDR3 totals 16 residues. V dropped 3 bases and J dropped 3 bases, with 14 bases sitting between them. Germline V gene data show CDR1 as SGHVS and CDR2 as FNYEAQ. The CDR3 protein is CASSFLQLPYTGELFF. CDR3 coding DNA: TGTGCCAGCAGCTTCTTACAGCTTCCATACACCGGGGAGCTGTTTTTT. Looking up the rest from reference TRBV7-6 and TRBJ2-2 gives the full variable domain: GAGVSQSPRYKVTKRGQDVALRCDPISGHVSLYWYRQALGQGPEFLTYFNYEAQQDKSGLPNDRFSAERPEGSISTLTIQRTEQRDSAMYRCASSFLQLPYTGELFFGEGSRLTVL.

This chain uses TRBV6-5 with TRBJ2-7; D unresolved. V shed 6 bases and J shed 5 bases, with 14 bases lying between them. The germline V gene has CDR1 MNHEY and CDR2 SVGAGI. This CDR3 has 13 amino acids. The CDR3 nucleotides are TGTGCCAGCAGCCCGCTCCCCCACGACGAGCAGTACTTC. This gives the protein CASSPLPHDEQYF.

The chain joins TRBV5-4 to TRBJ2-3; D remains ambiguous. This CDR3 region has 14 residues. Trimming shortened V by 3 bases and J by 3 bases, and 11 bases separated the two germline ends. CDR1 SGHNT and CDR2 YYREEE come from the germline V gene (reference sequence). Here the CDR3 DNA reads TGTGCCAGCAGCTGGCGCGCCGGGACAGATACGCAGTATTTT. Protein: CASSWRAGTDTQYF.